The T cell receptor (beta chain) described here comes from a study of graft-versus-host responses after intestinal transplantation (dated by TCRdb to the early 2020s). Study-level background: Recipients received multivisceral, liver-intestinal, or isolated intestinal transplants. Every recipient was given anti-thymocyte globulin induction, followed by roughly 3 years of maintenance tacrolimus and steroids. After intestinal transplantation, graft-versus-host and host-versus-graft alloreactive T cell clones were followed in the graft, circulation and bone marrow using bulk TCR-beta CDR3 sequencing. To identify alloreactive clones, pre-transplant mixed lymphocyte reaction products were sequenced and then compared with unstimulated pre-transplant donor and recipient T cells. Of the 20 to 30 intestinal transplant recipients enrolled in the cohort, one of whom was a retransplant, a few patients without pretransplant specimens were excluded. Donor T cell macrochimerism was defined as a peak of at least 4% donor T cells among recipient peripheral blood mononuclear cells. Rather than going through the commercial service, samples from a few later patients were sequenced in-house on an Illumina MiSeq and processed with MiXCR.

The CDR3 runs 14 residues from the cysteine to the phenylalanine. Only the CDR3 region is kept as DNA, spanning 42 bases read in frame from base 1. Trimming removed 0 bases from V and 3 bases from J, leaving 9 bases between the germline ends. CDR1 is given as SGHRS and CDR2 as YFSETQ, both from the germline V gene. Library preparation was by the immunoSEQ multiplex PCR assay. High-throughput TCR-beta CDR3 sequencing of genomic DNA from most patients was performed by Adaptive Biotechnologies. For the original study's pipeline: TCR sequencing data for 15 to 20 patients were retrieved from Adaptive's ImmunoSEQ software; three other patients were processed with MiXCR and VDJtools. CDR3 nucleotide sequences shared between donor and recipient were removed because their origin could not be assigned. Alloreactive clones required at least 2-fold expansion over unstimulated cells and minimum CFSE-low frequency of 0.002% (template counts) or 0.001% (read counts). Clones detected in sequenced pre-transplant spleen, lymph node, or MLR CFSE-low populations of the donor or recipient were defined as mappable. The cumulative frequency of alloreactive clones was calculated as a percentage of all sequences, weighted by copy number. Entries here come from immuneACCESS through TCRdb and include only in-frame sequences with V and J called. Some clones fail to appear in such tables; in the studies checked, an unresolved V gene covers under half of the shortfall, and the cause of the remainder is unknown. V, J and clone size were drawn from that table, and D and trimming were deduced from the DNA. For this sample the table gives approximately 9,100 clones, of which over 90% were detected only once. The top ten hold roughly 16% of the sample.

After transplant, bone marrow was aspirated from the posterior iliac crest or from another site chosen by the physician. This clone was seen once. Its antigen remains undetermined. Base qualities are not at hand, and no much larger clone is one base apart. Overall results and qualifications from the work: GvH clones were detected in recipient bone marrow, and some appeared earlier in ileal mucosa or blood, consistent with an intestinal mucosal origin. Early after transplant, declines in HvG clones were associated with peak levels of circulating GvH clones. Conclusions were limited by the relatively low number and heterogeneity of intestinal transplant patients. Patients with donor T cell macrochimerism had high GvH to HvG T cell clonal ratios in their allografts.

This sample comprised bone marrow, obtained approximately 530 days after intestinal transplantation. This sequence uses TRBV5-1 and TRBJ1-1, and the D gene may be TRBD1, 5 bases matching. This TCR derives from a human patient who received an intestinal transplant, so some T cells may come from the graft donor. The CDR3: CASSLGQGHTEAFF. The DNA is TGCGCCAGCAGCTTGGGGCAGGGCCACACTGAAGCTTTCTTT. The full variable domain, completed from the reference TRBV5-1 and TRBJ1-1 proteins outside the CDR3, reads KAGVTQTPRYLIKTRGQQVTLSCSPISGHRSVSWYQQTPGQGLQFLFEYFSETQRNKGNFPGRFSGRQFSNSRSEMNVSTLELGDSALYLCASSLGQGHTEAFFGQGTRLTVV.